The next 20 T cell receptor beta chains were all read from a single sample in a study of T-cell reconstitution after alpha-beta-depleted transplantation in children. Unique molecular identifiers featured in how the TCRbeta library was prepared. MiXCR was run by TCRdb on the PCR reads, yielding one entry per CDR3 protein. The sample holds about 580,000 distinct CDR3 sequences, under 30% seen once. The input for sequencing was PBMCs, mostly from graft donor cells, taken 360 days after TCRalphabeta/CD19-depleted stem cell transplant. Receptors were obtained from a boy under three years old who had a stem cell transplant for acute myeloid leukemia, so the T cells may come from the graft donor.

The chain combines TRBV7-8 with TRBJ2-1; tentatively, D is TRBD2 (6 bases). Looked up from germline, CDR1 is SGHVS and CDR2 is FQNEAQ. The CDR3 has 18 residues. With 2 bases removed from V and 6 bases from J, the gap between germline ends came to 23 bases. The DNA of the CDR3 is TGTGCCAGCAGCTTATTCCTGGGGGATAGCGGAGGGCTCAATGAGCAGTTCTTC. It yields the protein CASSLFLGDSGGLNEQFF. The full variable domain, completed using reference TRBV7-8 and TRBJ2-1, is GAGVSQSPRYKVAKRGQDVALRCDPISGHVSLFWYQQALGQGPEFLTYFQNEAQLDKSGLPSDRFFAERPEGSVSTLKIQRTQQEDSAVYLCASSLFLGDSGGLNEQFFGPGTRLTVL.

The chain couples TRBV20-1 to TRBJ2-7, with no clear D. Germline CDR1 is DFQATT and CDR2 is SNEGSKA (reference sequence). V lost 5 bases and J 0 bases, leaving 11 bases between the germline ends. CDR3 length: 13 residues. CDR3 in amino acids: CSALPRSSYEQYV. The CDR3 region has the DNA TGCAGTGCTCTCCCACGAAGCTCCTACGAGCAGTACGTC.

A remark on this clonotype: Germline and junction disagree at one end, which may indicate a read error. The CDR3 region has the DNA TGTGCCAGCAGTTTAGGGGGACTATTGGTTTTC. Its translation is CASSLGGLLVF. The chain joins TRBV28 to TRBJ2-1, with TRBD2 identical over 7 bases. CDR3 length: 11 amino acids. Germline assignment: CDR1 MDHEN and CDR2 SYDVKM.

The table lists this clonotype with many counts. At one end, the junction sequence differs from germline, possibly due to a read error. The chain links TRBV12-3 or TRBV12-4 to TRBJ1-1, with a tentative D call TRBD1 (5 bases). The CDR3 is 13 residues long. DNA for the CDR3: TGCGCCAGCAGCTTACGGGAGGGGACTGAAGCTTTCTTT. It encodes CASSLREGTEAFF.

This clonotype was picked up a small number of times. This chain links TRBV20-1 with TRBJ2-2; D tentatively reads TRBD1 or TRBD2 (6 bases each). Deletions cut 7 bases from V and 3 bases from J, with 12 bases between. From germline, CDR1 is DFQATT and CDR2 SNEGSKA (reference sequence). This CDR3 has 13 amino acids. The CDR3 nucleotides read TGCAGTGGGGGGGCAGTGGACACCGGGGAGCTGTTTTTT. Amino acids: CSGGAVDTGELFF.

V gene TRBV4-1 combines with J gene TRBJ1-5; D call uncertain. Per the germline V gene, CDR1 is MGHRA and CDR2 is YSYEKL. V lost 0 bases and J lost 4, with 10 bases in between. The CDR3 is 15 amino acids. CDR3 amino acids: CASSQDLSKNQPQHF. In DNA form, the CDR3 reads TGCGCCAGCAGCCAAGATCTTAGCAAAAATCAGCCCCAGCATTTT.

The V call is TRBV10-1, the J call TRBJ2-1; D might be TRBD2 (5 bases). This CDR3 is 13 amino acids long. Germline V gene lookup returns CDR1 WNHNN and CDR2 SYGVQD (reference sequence). V dropped 10 bases and J dropped 7 bases, with 17 bases sitting between them. CDR3 loop: CATSSEGSNEQFF. The CDR3 DNA reads as TGCGCCACCTCCTCTGAGGGATCAAATGAGCAGTTCTTC.

The sample holds many counts of this clonotype. This chain uses TRBV20-1 with TRBJ2-3, with 8 bases fitting TRBD1. CDR3 length: 16 amino acids. V trimming: 5 bases; J trimming: 6 bases; junction bases outside the gene matches: 16. Germline loops: CDR1 DFQATT, CDR2 SNEGSKA (reference sequence). This CDR3 reads CSADHGGQGFGDTQYF. CDR3 nucleotides: TGCAGTGCTGACCATGGCGGACAGGGATTTGGGGATACGCAGTATTTT.

CDR3 region: CASSRPGTGKETQYF. The CDR3 bases are TGTGCCAGCAGCCGACCCGGGACAGGAAAAGAGACCCAGTACTTC. The chain couples TRBV6-2 or TRBV6-3 to TRBJ2-5, with TRBD1 identical over 8 bases. The junction had 9 bases not matched to a gene; V was cut back by 6 bases and J by 3 bases. CDR1 is MNHEY and CDR2 is SVGEGT in the germline V gene. This CDR3 has 15 amino acids.

At least ten counts were recorded for this clonotype. This chain joins TRBV5-1 and TRBJ2-7; the match to TRBD2 covers 10 bases. J gave up 4 bases and V 1 base, and 5 bases lay outside the gene matches. The CDR3 runs 15 residues. CDR1 is SGHRS, CDR2 YFSETQ, per germline. This chain's CDR3 is CASSLLAGEIYEQYV. In nucleotides, the CDR3 is TGCGCCAGCAGCTTGCTAGCGGGGGAGATTTACGAGCAGTACGTC.

V and J are TRBV6-2 or TRBV6-3 and TRBJ2-7; 9 bases match TRBD1. CDR3 size: 13 residues. The trim removed 2 bases at V and 6 bases at J, leaving 2 bases unmatched. Germline assignment: CDR1 MNHEY and CDR2 SVGEGT. CDR3 loop: CASSYRTGVEQYV. The CDR3 coding sequence is TGTGCCAGCAGTTACAGGACAGGGGTCGAGCAGTACGTC.

V and J are TRBV20-1 and TRBJ1-2, with 7 positions matching TRBD1. CDR1 is DFQATT and CDR2 is SNEGSKA in the germline V gene (reference sequence). V lost 0 bases to trimming and J lost 4 bases; unmatched junction nucleotides: 8. This CDR3 region has 15 residues. Here the CDR3 reads CSARDRRQGGYGYTF. The CDR3 coding sequence is TGCAGTGCTAGAGACCGACGACAGGGCGGCTATGGCTACACCTTC.

J is TRBJ2-1 and V is TRBV11-2; 8 bases line up with TRBD2. The CDR3 has 15 residues. J was trimmed by 1 base and V by 4 bases; bases with no gene match: 3. CDR1 and CDR2 from the germline V gene are SGHAT and FQNNGV. The CDR3 sequence is CASSSIAGSYNEQFF. CDR3 DNA: TGTGCCAGCAGCTCGATAGCGGGATCCTACAATGAGCAGTTCTTC.

Only a few counts were recorded for this clonotype. This chain joins TRBV4-3 and TRBJ2-3; a possible D gene is TRBD1 (5 bases). The CDR3 sequence is 19 residues long. The germline CDR1 and CDR2 sequences are LGHNA and YSLEER. V gave up 0 bases and J gave up 0 bases, with 19 bases separating them. The CDR3 is CASSQDDSRAKISTDTQYF. CDR3 in DNA: TGCGCCAGCAGCCAAGACGATTCCAGGGCCAAGATCAGCACAGATACGCAGTATTTT.

This clonotype has only a few counts. The chain uses TRBV5-1 and TRBJ2-7; 8 nucleotides match TRBD1. Germline CDR1 is SGHRS and CDR2 is YFSETQ. J gave up 0 bases and V 0 bases, and 11 bases lay outside the gene matches. This CDR3 is 18 amino acids long. CDR3 sequence: CASSLDRGAQTSSYEQYV. The CDR3 DNA follows: TGCGCCAGCAGCTTGGACAGGGGGGCCCAGACTAGCTCCTACGAGCAGTACGTC.

This clonotype turned up a few times. The rearrangement links TRBV12-3 or TRBV12-4 to TRBJ2-7; D is uncertain. V shed 9 bases and J shed 2 bases, with 8 bases lying between them. The CDR3 runs to 11 residues. CDR3 DNA: TGTGCCAGTAACAGTCCCTACGAGCAGTACTTC. Its protein product is CASNSPYEQYF.

There are a few counts of this clonotype. This rearrangement joins TRBV20-1 to TRBJ2-1, with D perhaps assigned TRBD1 or TRBD2 (6 bases each). Germline V lookup: CDR1 DFQATT, CDR2 SNEGSKA (reference sequence). The CDR3 totals 12 residues. The ends were cut back, 7 bases at V and 8 bases at J, with 15 bases in the middle. CDR3 residues: CSGGRGGDEQFF. The CDR3 DNA sequence: TGCAGTGGGGGGCGGGGTGGGGATGAGCAGTTCTTC.

This clonotype was detected ten times or more. The rearrangement uses TRBV20-1 and TRBJ2-5; D ambiguous. V was clipped by 6 bases and J by 6 bases, with 14 bases between them. The CDR3 extends over 12 amino acids. CDR1 and CDR2 from the germline V gene are DFQATT and SNEGSKA (reference sequence). The CDR3 spells CSAVARSKTQYF. CDR3 bases: TGCAGTGCGGTGGCTAGGAGCAAGACCCAGTACTTC.

The CDR3 DNA reads TGTGCCAGCAGAGTTCCCCAGGGGAGCACAGATACGCAGTATTTT. This sequence encodes CASRVPQGSTDTQYF. J is TRBJ2-3 and V is TRBV7-2; the D gene is possibly TRBD1 (6 bases). CDR1 SGHTA and CDR2 FQGNSA come from the germline V gene. V lost 6 bases and J 0 bases, leaving 13 bases between the germline ends. The CDR3 covers 15 residues.

The chain recombines TRBV28 with TRBJ1-2; 10 bases are a match to TRBD1. The CDR3 is 15 amino acids. Germline CDR1 reads MDHEN; CDR2 reads SYDVKM. The ends lost 4 bases at V and 4 bases at J; junction bases unmatched: 6. CDR3 bases: TGTGCCAGCAGTTCGACAGGGGGCGCCTCCTATGGCTACACCTTC. Protein: CASSSTGGASYGYTF.